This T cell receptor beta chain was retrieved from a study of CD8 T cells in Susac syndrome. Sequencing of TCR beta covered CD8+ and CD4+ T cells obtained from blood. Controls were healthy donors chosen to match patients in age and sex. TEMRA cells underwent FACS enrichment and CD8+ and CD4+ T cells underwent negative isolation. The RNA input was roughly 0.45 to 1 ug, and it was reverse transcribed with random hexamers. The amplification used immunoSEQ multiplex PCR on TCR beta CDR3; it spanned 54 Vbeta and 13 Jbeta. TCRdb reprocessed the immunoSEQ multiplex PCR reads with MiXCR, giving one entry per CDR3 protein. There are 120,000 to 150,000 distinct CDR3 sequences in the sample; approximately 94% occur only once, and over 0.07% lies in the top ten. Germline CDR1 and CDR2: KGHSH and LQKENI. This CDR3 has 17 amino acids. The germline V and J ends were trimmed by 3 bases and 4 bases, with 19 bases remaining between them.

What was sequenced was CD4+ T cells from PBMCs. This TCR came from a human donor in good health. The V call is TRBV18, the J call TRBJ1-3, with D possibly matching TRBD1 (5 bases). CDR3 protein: CASSPVSLGGSGNTIYF. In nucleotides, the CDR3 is TGTGCCAGCTCACCTGTCAGCCTCGGGGGATCGGGAAACACCATATATTTT.